A single sample gave rise to the 9 T cell receptor beta chains below, sequenced in a study of chemoradiotherapy in HPV16-positive cancers. The assay was immunoSEQ multiplex PCR, and TCRdb's table has in-frame clones only and misses some. The data show approximately 30,000 clones, around 88% seen once. The specimen was blood, collected from a patient who underwent chemoradiotherapy. Receptors were obtained from a human donor with HPV-associated anogenital cancer.

This chain joins TRBV6-7 and TRBJ2-2, with a weak D call TRBD1 (5 bases). TRBV6-7 is identified as an open reading frame with a role that is uncertain. Trimming removed 4 bases from V and 6 bases from J, with 18 bases in between. The CDR3 covers 16 residues. The CDR3 DNA follows: TGTGCCAGCAGTTCAAGACAGAAAAGTTTGGCCGGGGAGCTGTTTTTT. Translation gives CASSSRQKSLAGELFF.

This chain joins TRBV19 and TRBJ2-1; TRBD2 might be the D (5 bases). The CDR3 consists of 16 residues. The V gene's germline CDR1 is LNHDA and CDR2 SQIVND (reference sequence). The V end lost 3 bases, the J end lost 6 bases, and 18 bases lay between the germline ends. The CDR3 DNA reads TGTGCCAGTAGTATCCGGGGTTCGGCGCCGGTCAATGAGCAGTTCTTC. Amino acids: CASSIRGSAPVNEQFF.

With respect to this clone: Other DNA variants within this sample encode the same CDR3. The V and J genes are TRBV10-2 and TRBJ1-5; 8 bases are shared with TRBD1. This CDR3 has 18 amino acids. V lost 5 bases to trimming and J lost 2 bases; unmatched junction nucleotides: 14. Per germline, CDR1 WSHSY and CDR2 SAAADI. The CDR3 sequence: CASSFGPWATGGNQPQHF. DNA of the CDR3: TGCGCCAGCAGTTTCGGGCCTTGGGCGACAGGGGGCAATCAGCCCCAGCATTTT.

The J gene is TRBJ2-3, the V gene TRBV6-4; a possible D gene is TRBD2 (6 bases). Trimming pared 6 bases from V and 0 bases from J, leaving 10 bases between. Germline V gene data show CDR1 as MRHNA and CDR2 as SNTAGT. This CDR3 has 14 residues. CDR3 sequence (DNA): TGTGCCAGCAGCTCTAGCGCAAGCACAGATACGCAGTATTTT. It codes for CASSSSASTDTQYF.

The V and J genes are TRBV6-1 and TRBJ2-7; no firm D call. Germline V gene sequence: CDR1 MNHNS, CDR2 SASEGT. The CDR3 sequence is 13 residues long. V lost 7 bases, J lost 0 bases, and 10 bases lay in between. Here the CDR3 DNA reads TGTGCCAGCACCCCCATCCTCTCCTACGAGCAGTACTTC. Its protein is CASTPILSYEQYF.

This sequence joins TRBV7-8 and TRBJ1-5, with D possibly being TRBD1 (5 bases). CDR3 length equals 17 residues. Trimming pared 5 bases from V and 0 bases from J, leaving 17 bases between. Germline V gives CDR1 SGHVS, CDR2 FQNEAQ. The CDR3 DNA reads TGTGCCAGCAGCCCCGCACGGGGGGTTGGTAGCAATCAGCCCCAGCATTTT. This translates into CASSPARGVGSNQPQHF. The full variable domain, with the rest looked up from reference TRBV7-8 and TRBJ1-5, is GAGVSQSPRYKVAKRGQDVALRCDPISGHVSLFWYQQALGQGPEFLTYFQNEAQLDKSGLPSDRFFAERPEGSVSTLKIQRTQQEDSAVYLCASSPARGVGSNQPQHFGDGTRLSIL.

The chain employs TRBV11-2 and TRBJ2-2, with D hard to call. CDR1 and CDR2 from the germline V gene are SGHAT and FQNNGV. V lost 0 bases and J lost 6, with 5 bases in between. The CDR3 totals 13 residues. The CDR3 DNA follows: TGTGCCAGCAGCTTAGAACCCTCCGGGGAGCTGTTTTTT. This encodes CASSLEPSGELFF. The variable domain in full, with the rest retrieved from reference TRBV11-2 and TRBJ2-2, is EAGVAQSPRYKIIEKRQSVAFWCNPISGHATLYWYQQILGQGPKLLIQFQNNGVVDDSQLPKDRFSAERLKGVDSTLKIQPAKLEDSAVYLCASSLEPSGELFFGEGSRLTVL.

The chain links TRBV27 to TRBJ1-2; D is unresolved. Trimming stripped 5 bases from V and 4 bases from J, with 14 bases between. The CDR3 spans 14 residues. Germline CDR1 is MNHEY and CDR2 is SMNVEV (reference sequence). This chain's CDR3 is CASSRTSSSYGYTF. The DNA of the CDR3 is TGTGCCAGCAGTCGGACCAGCAGCAGCTATGGCTACACCTTC.

This chain connects TRBV19 to TRBJ2-5; weak D call: TRBD1 (6 bases). The end of the DNA aligns better with TRBJ2-7, so the J call may be wrong. CDR3 size: 14 residues. In germline, CDR1 is LNHDA, CDR2 SQIVND (reference sequence). The CDR3 region is CASSLQGTGYEQYF. DNA of the CDR3: TGTGCCAGTAGTCTACAGGGTACGGGGTACGAGCAGTACTTC.